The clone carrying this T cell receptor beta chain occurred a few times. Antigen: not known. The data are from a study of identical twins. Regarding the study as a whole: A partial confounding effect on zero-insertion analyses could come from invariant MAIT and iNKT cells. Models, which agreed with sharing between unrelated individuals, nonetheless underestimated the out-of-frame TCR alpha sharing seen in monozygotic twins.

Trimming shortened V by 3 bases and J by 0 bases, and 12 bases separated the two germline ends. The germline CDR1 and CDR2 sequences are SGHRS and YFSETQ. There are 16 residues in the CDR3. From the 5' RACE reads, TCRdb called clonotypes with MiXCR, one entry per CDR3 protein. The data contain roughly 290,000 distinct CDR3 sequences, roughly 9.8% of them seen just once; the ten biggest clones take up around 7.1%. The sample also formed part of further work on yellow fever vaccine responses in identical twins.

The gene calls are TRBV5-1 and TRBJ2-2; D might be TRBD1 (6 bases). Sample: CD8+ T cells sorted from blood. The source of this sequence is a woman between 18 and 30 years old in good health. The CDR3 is CASSYGTPANTGELFF. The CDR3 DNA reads TGCGCCAGCAGCTATGGGACACCGGCGAACACCGGGGAGCTGTTTTTT.